This T cell receptor (beta chain) is from a study of cytomegalovirus exposure and HLA in healthy donors. This clone was seen more than once but under ten times. Other DNA sequences in this sample translate to the same CDR3. CDR3 length: 14 residues. Germline CDR1 SGHDT, CDR2 YYEEEE. The ends were cut back, 0 bases at V and 0 bases at J, with 4 bases in the middle. With 60 Vbeta and 13 Jbeta primers, the PCR was carried out. Method: immunoSEQ multiplex PCR; TCRdb's copy keeps in-frame clones and lacks some. The sample carries 160,000 or so clones, approximately 86% recorded once. What was sequenced was PBMCs. V usage is TRBV5-6 and J usage is TRBJ2-1; D remains ambiguous. The clonotype originates from a woman between 45 and 60 years old in good health and CMV-seropositive. The CDR3 nucleotides are TGTGCCAGCAGCTTGGGTAGCTCCTACAATGAGCAGTTCTTC. Its translation: CASSLGSSYNEQFF. Based on the CDR3 plus reference TRBV5-6 and TRBJ2-1, the full variable domain is DAGVTQSPTHLIKTRGQQVTLRCSPKSGHDTVSWYQQALGQGPQFIFQYYEEEERQRGNFPDRFSGHQFPNYSSELNVNALLLGDSALYLCASSLGSSYNEQFFGPGTRLTVL.